The sequence of this T cell receptor (beta chain) was determined in a study of blood T cell repertoires in COVID-19. This clone was seen just once. Using immunoSEQ multiplex PCR, the repertoire was profiled, and TCRdb retains in-frame clones only, with some absent. The sample lists about 260,000 clones, 80% to 90% occurring once. CDR1 is SQVTM, CDR2 ANQGSEA, per germline. This CDR3 is 12 amino acids long. The V segment lost 8 bases and the J segment 6 bases; nucleotides outside the gene matches: 9. Sequences were obtained from peripheral blood. This chain links TRBV29-1 with TRBJ1-1; 7 nucleotides agree with TRBD1. The source is a man aged 25 to 40 with active or convalescent COVID-19. DNA of the CDR3: TGCAGCCACAACAGGGGTACCTCTGAAGCTTTCTTT. It encodes CSHNRGTSEAFF.